This T cell receptor (beta chain) was sequenced for a study of shared clonotypes between healthy human individuals. Findings and limits, study-wide: Sampling used blood alone; tissue repertoires probably differ.

CD45RO negativity and positive selection for CCR7 defined naive CD8 cells, a population that excluded terminally differentiated effector memory CD45RA+ cells. V was clipped by 1 base and J by 5 bases; unmatched bases: 3. Looked up from germline, CDR1 is MNHEY and CDR2 is SVGAGI. CDR3 length: 14 residues. On this clone itself: Its antigen is as yet unknown.

Sequenced by immunoSEQ multiplex PCR; TCRdb stores in-frame clones only, minus some. The repertoire holds roughly 2,000,000 clones, roughly 94% seen once, with 1.2% in the top ten. Sequencing was carried out using naive CD8+ T cells sorted from blood. The rearrangement joins TRBV6-5 to TRBJ2-5, with TRBD2 identical over 8 bases. The receptor comes from a man younger than 35 in good health. The CDR3 reads CASSYLRGEETQYF. CDR3 sequence (DNA): TGTGCCAGCAGTTACTTGCGGGGGGAGGAGACCCAGTACTTC.